This is a list of T cell receptor beta chains from one sample in a study of blood T cell repertoires in COVID-19. TCRdb keeps only in-frame clones here, not all; method: immunoSEQ multiplex PCR. Of under 200,000 clones listed, roughly 84% are singletons. The sequenced material came from peripheral blood. These receptors were obtained from a woman older than 75 with active or convalescent COVID-19. CDR3s include the opening cysteine and the closing phenylalanine or tryptophan. Each record gives: V gene, J gene, D gene, clone size, CDR3 DNA, CDR3 protein. A D gene is named only where the DNA matches it firmly. Clone size appears in some rows only: once, few, many, or a class for an expanded clone.

V: TRBV4-3; J: TRBJ2-3; D: TRBD1; size: -; DNA: TGCGCCAGCAGCCAAATTTTCGGACAGGCCCCAGATACGCAGTATTTT; CDR3: CASSQIFGQAPDTQYF
V: TRBV6-2/TRBV6-3; J: TRBJ1-5; D: TRBD1; size: -; DNA: TGTGCCAGCAGTACCCAGACAGGGGTGGGCAATCAGCCCCAGCATTTT; CDR3: CASSTQTGVGNQPQHF
V: TRBV3-1/TRBV3-2; J: TRBJ1-1; D: TRBD1; size: -; DNA: TGTGCCAGCAGCCAAGATAACTGGGACAGGGCCTTTGAAGCTTTCTTT; CDR3: CASSQDNWDRAFEAFF
V: TRBV7-8; J: TRBJ2-7; D: -; size: -; DNA: TGTGCCAGCAGCTTGATCGACGGAGGCGAGCAGTACTTC; CDR3: CASSLIDGGEQYF
V: TRBV14; J: TRBJ2-2; D: -; size: -; DNA: TGTGCCAGCAGCCATCAATTCACCGGGGAGCTGTTTTTT; CDR3: CASSHQFTGELFF
V: TRBV3-1/TRBV3-2; J: TRBJ2-3; D: -; size: -; DNA: TGTGCCAGCAGCCCGTTCGACAGGTTGAGGACAGATACGCAGTATTTT; CDR3: CASSPFDRLRTDTQYF
V: TRBV10-1; J: TRBJ1-2; D: -; size: once; DNA: TGCGCCAGCCTCCCGGAGACTAACTATGGCTACACCTTC; CDR3: CASLPETNYGYTF
V: TRBV18; J: TRBJ2-1; D: TRBD1; size: -; DNA: TGTGCCAGCTCACCTTTGACAGGGGGAACGAATGAGCAGTTCTTC; CDR3: CASSPLTGGTNEQFF
V: TRBV3-1/TRBV3-2; J: TRBJ1-2; D: -; size: -; DNA: TGTGCCAGCAGCCTTAAAAGGACGGGAGCTAACTATGGCTACACCTTC; CDR3: CASSLKRTGANYGYTF
V: TRBV5-5; J: TRBJ1-4; D: -; size: -; DNA: TGTGCCAGCAGCTTCGCCGTCGGGAGGGAAAAACTGTTTTTT; CDR3: CASSFAVGREKLFF